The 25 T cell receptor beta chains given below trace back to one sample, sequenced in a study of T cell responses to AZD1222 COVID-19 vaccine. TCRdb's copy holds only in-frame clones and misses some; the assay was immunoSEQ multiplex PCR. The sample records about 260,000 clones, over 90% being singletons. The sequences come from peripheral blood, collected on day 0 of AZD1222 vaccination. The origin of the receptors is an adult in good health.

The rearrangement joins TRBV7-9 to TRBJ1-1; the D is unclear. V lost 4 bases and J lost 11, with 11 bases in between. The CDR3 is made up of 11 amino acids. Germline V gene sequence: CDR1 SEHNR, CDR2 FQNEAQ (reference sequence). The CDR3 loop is CASSSGPTAFF. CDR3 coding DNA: TGTGCCAGCAGCTCCGGCCCCACTGCTTTCTTT.

Written as DNA, the CDR3 is TGTGCCAGTAGGTCGGGACACCTCCGAGGGACTAATGAAAAACTGTTTTTT. This sequence encodes CASRSGHLRGTNEKLFF. J is TRBJ1-4 and V is TRBV19, with a possible D match to TRBD1 (6 bases). The V gene's germline CDR1 is LNHDA and CDR2 SQIVND (reference sequence). Deletions cut 6 bases from V and 2 bases from J, with 19 bases between. CDR3 size: 17 residues. Together with reference TRBV19 and TRBJ1-4, the CDR3 gives the full variable domain: DGGITQSPKYLFRKEGQNVTLSCEQNLNHDAMYWYRQDPGQGLRLIYYSQIVNDFQKGDIAEGYSVSREKKESFPLTVTSAQKNPTAFYLCASRSGHLRGTNEKLFFGSGTQLSVL.

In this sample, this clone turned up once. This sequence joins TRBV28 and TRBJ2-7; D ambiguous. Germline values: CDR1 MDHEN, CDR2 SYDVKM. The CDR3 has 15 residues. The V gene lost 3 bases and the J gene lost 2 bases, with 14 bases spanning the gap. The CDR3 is CASSFRRVAPYEQYF. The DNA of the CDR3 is TGTGCCAGCAGTTTCCGCCGGGTCGCCCCCTACGAGCAGTACTTC.

The CDR3 sequence: CASSKQGGAGNTIYF. Written as DNA, the CDR3 is TGTGCCAGCAGTAAGCAGGGAGGTGCTGGAAACACCATATATTTT. V and J are TRBV7-6 and TRBJ1-3; D is perhaps TRBD1 (5 bases). There are 15 residues in the CDR3. CDR1 and CDR2 from the germline V gene are SGHVS and FNYEAQ. Trimming pared 6 bases from V and 2 bases from J, leaving 14 bases between.

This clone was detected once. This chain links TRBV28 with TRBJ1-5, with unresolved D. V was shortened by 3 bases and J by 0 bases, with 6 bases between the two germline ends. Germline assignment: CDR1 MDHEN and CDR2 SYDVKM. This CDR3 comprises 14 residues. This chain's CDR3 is CASSFQASNQPQHF. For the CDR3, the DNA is TGTGCCAGCAGTTTTCAAGCTAGCAATCAGCCCCAGCATTTT.

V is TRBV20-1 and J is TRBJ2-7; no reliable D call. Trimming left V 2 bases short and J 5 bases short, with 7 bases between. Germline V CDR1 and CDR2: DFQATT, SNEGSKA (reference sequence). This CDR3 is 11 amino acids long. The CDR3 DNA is TGCAGTGCTAGATCGTCTGACGAGCAGTACTTC. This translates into CSARSSDEQYF.

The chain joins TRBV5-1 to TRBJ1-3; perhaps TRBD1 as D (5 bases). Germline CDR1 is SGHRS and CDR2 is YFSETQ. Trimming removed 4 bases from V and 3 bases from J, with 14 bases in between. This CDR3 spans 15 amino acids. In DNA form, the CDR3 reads TGCGCCAGCAGCGTGGGGGTAGGGGTTGGAAACACCATATATTTT. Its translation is CASSVGVGVGNTIYF.

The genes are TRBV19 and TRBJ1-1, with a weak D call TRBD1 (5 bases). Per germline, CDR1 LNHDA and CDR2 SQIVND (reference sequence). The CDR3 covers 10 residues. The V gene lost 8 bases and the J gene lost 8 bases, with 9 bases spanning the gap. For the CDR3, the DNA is TGTGCCAGTGGATACAGGGAAGCTTTCTTT. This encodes CASGYREAFF.

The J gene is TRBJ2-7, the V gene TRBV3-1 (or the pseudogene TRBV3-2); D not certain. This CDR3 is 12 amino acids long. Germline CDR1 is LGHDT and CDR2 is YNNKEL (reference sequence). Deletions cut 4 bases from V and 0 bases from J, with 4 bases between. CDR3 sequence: CASSRASYEQYF. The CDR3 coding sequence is TGTGCCAGCAGCCGGGCCTCCTACGAGCAGTACTTC.

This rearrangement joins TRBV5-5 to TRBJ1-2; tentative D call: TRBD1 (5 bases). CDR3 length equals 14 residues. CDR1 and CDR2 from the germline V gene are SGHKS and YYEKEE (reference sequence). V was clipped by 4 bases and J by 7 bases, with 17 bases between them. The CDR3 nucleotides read TGTGCCAGCAGCGTACCGGGACCTGGTGTTGGCTACACCTTC. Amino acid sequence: CASSVPGPGVGYTF.

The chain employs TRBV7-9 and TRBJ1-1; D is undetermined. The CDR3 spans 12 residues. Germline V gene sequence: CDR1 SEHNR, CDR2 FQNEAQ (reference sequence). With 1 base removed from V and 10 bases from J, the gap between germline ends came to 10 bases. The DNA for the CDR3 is TGTGCCAGCAGCTTAGAACCCCTGGGAGCTTTCTTT. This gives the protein CASSLEPLGAFF.

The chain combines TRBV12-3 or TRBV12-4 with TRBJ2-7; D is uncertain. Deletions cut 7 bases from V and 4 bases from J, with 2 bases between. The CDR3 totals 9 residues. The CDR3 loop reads CASTYEQYF. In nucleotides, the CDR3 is TGTGCCAGCACATACGAGCAGTACTTC.

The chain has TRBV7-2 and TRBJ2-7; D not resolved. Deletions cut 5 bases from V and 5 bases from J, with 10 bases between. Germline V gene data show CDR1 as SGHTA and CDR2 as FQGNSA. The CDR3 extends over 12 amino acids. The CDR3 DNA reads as TGTGCCAGCAGCCCGGACGGAGACGAGCAGTACTTC. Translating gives CASSPDGDEQYF. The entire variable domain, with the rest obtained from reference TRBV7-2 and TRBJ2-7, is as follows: GAGVSQSPSNKVTEKGKDVELRCDPISGHTALYWYRQSLGQGLEFLIYFQGNSAPDKSGLPSDRFSAERTGGSVSTLTIQRTQQEDSAVYLCASSPDGDEQYFGPGTRLTVT.

The CDR3 DNA reads TGTGCCAGCAGCCCCTCTGGGTTGGGCTACGAGCAGTACTTC. It is translated as CASSPSGLGYEQYF. The rearrangement joins TRBV5-4 to TRBJ2-7; D remains unclear. Trimming removed 4 bases at V and 3 bases at J, with 14 bases between. Germline assignment: CDR1 SGHNT and CDR2 YYREEE (reference sequence). CDR3 length: 14 amino acids.

CDR3 residues: CSVLTRGYGYTF. Here the CDR3 DNA reads TGCAGCGTTCTGACTCGCGGGTATGGCTACACCTTC. The chain carries TRBV29-1 and TRBJ1-2; D remains unclear. The CDR3 contains 12 residues. Between the trimmed V and J ends, which lost 5 bases and 5 bases, there was a span of 12 bases. In germline, CDR1 is SQVTM, CDR2 ANQGSEA.

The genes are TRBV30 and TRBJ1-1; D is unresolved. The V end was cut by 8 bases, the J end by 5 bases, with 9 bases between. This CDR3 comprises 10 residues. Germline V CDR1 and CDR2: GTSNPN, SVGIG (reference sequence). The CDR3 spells CAGGRTEAFF. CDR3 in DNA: TGTGCCGGAGGAAGGACTGAAGCTTTCTTT.

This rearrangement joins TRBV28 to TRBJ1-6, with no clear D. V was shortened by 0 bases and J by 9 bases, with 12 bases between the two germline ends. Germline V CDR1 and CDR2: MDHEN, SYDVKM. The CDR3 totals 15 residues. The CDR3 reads CASSLWKGLGSPLHF. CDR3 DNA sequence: TGTGCCAGCAGTTTATGGAAGGGTCTGGGTTCACCCCTCCACTTT.

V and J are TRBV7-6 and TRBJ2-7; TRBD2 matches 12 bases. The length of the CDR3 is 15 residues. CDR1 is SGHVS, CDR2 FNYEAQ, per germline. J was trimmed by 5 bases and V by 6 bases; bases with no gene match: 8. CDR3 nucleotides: TGTGCCAGCAGTTCGACTAGCGGGGGTGCGAACGAGCAGTACTTC. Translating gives CASSSTSGGANEQYF. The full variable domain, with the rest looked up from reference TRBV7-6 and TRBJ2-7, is GAGVSQSPRYKVTKRGQDVALRCDPISGHVSLYWYRQALGQGPEFLTYFNYEAQQDKSGLPNDRFSAERPEGSISTLTIQRTEQRDSAMYRCASSSTSGGANEQYFGPGTRLTVT.

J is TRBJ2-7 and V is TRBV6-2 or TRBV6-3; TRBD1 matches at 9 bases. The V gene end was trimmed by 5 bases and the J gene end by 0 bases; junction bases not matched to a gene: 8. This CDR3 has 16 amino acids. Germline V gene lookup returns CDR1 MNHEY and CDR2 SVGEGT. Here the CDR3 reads CASSIPPGQGSYEQYF. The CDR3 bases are TGTGCCAGCAGTATACCGCCGGGACAGGGCTCCTACGAGCAGTACTTC.

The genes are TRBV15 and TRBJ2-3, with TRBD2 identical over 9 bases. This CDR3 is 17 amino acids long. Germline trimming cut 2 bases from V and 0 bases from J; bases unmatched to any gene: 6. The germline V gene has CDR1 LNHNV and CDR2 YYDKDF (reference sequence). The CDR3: CATSRWASGVSTDTQYF. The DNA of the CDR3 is TGTGCCACCAGCAGATGGGCTAGCGGGGTGAGCACAGATACGCAGTATTTT.

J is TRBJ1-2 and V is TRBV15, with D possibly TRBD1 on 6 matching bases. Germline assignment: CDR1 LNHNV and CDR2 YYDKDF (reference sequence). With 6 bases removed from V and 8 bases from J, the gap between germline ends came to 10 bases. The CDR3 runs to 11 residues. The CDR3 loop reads CATSQGRGYTF. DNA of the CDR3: TGTGCCACCAGTCAGGGGCGGGGCTACACCTTC.

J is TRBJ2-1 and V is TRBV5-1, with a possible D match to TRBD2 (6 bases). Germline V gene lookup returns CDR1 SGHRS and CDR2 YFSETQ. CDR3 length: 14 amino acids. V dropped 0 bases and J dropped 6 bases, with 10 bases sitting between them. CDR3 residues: CASSLGEAGNEQFF. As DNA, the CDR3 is TGCGCCAGCAGCTTGGGGGAAGCGGGCAATGAGCAGTTCTTC.

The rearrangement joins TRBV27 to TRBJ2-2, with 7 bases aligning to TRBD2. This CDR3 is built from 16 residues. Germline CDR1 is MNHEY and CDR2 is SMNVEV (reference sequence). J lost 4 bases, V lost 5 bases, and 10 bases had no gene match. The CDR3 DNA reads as TGTGCCAGCAGTCCTAGGGGAGGGGTTAGCACCGGGGAGCTGTTTTTT. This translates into CASSPRGGVSTGELFF.

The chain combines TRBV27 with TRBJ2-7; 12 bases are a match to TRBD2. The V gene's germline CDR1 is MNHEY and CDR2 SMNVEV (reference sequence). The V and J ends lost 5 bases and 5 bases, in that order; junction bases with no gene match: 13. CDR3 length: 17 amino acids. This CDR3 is CASSPLALAGGPHEQYF. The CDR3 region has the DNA TGTGCCAGCAGTCCCCTGGCCCTAGCGGGAGGGCCCCACGAGCAGTACTTC.

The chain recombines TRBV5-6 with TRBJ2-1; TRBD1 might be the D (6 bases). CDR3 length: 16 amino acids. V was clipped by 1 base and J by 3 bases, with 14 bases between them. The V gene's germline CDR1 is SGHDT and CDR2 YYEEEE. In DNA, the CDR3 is TGTGCCAGCAGCTTGCGTGGGGGCGCCTTCTACAATGAGCAGTTCTTC. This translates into CASSLRGGAFYNEQFF.